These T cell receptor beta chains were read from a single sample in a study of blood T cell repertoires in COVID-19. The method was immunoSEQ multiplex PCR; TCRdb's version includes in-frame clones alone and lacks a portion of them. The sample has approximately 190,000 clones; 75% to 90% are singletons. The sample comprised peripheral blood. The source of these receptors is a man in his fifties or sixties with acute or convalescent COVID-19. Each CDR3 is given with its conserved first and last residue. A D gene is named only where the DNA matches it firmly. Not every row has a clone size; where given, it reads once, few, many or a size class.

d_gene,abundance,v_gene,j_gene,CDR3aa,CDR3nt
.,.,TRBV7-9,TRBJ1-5,CASSYGPIGGGNQPQHF,TGTGCCAGCAGCTATGGACCCATTGGGGGCGGGAATCAGCCCCAGCATTTT
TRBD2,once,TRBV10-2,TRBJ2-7,CASKAGGLVNEQYF,TGCGCCAGCAAAGCGGGGGGTTTAGTAAACGAGCAGTACTTC
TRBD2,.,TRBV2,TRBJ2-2,CASSSTSEIANTGELFF,TGTGCCAGCAGCTCGACTAGCGAAATCGCGAACACCGGGGAGCTGTTTTTT
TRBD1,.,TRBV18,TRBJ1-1,CASSRVQGAHTEAFF,TGTGCCAGCTCACGCGTACAGGGGGCTCATACTGAAGCTTTCTTT
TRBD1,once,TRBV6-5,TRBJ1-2,CASRLTGAGYTF,TGTGCCAGCAGACTGACAGGGGCGGGCTACACCTTC
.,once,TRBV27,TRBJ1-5,CASSLGVNQPQHF,TGTGCCAGCAGTTTAGGAGTCAATCAGCCCCAGCATTTT
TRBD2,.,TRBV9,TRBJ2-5,CASSVAPVSSSGGQETQYF,TGTGCCAGCAGCGTAGCCCCCGTTTCGAGTAGCGGGGGGCAAGAGACCCAGTACTTC
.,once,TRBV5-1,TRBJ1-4,CASSLAWSVEKLFF,TGCGCCAGCAGCTTGGCCTGGTCGGTGGAAAAACTGTTTTTT
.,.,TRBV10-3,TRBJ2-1,CAIVRVKGGEQFF,TGTGCCATCGTACGGGTGAAGGGAGGTGAGCAGTTCTTC
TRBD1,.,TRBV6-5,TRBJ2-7,CASRVRDRGPYEQYF,TGTGCCAGCAGAGTTCGGGACAGGGGCCCCTACGAGCAGTACTTC
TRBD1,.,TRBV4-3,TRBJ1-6,CASSRGQTNNSPLHF,TGCGCCAGCAGCCGGGGACAGACAAATAATTCACCCCTCCACTTT
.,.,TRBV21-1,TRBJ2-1,CASTSPYNEQFF,TGTGCCAGCACTAGCCCCTACAATGAGCAGTTCTTC
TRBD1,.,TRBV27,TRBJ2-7,CASSFLILGQGNEQYF,TGTGCCAGCAGTTTCCTAATACTGGGACAGGGAAACGAGCAGTACTTC
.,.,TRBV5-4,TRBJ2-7,CASSLGAGPYSYEQYF,TGTGCCAGCAGCTTGGGGGCAGGGCCATACTCCTACGAGCAGTACTTC
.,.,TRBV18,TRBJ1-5,CASSPIGGYGQPQHF,TGTGCCAGCTCACCCATCGGGGGGTACGGTCAGCCCCAGCATTTT
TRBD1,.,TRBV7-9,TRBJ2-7,CASSDRVRNEQYF,TGTGCCAGCAGTGACAGGGTTAGAAACGAGCAGTACTTC
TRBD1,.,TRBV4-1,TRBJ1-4,CASSQHPGQGEKLFF,TGCGCCAGCAGCCAGCACCCGGGACAGGGCGAAAAACTGTTTTTT
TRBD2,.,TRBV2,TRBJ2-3,CASRPGLAGVGTDTQYF,TGTGCCAGCAGGCCGGGACTAGCGGGAGTAGGCACAGATACGCAGTATTTT
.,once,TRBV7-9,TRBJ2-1,CASSIRGPPYNEQFF,TGTGCCAGCAGCATCAGGGGTCCCCCCTACAATGAGCAGTTCTTC
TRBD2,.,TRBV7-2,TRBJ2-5,CASSLASGRAETQYF,TGTGCCAGCAGCTTAGCTTCTGGGAGGGCAGAGACCCAGTACTTC
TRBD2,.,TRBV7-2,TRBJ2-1,CASSALAGHLVEQFF,TGTGCCAGCAGCGCACTAGCGGGACATTTGGTTGAGCAGTTCTTC
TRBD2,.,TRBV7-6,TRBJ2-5,CASSLAPSGGQETQYF,TGTGCCAGCAGCCTAGCCCCTAGCGGGGGTCAAGAGACCCAGTACTTC
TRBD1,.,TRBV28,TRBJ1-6,CASSLGQGRHSPLHF,TGTGCCAGCAGTTTAGGACAGGGGAGGCATTCACCCCTCCACTTT
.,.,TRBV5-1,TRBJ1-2,CASSLAGTSYGYTF,TGCGCCAGCAGCTTGGCCGGGACAAGCTATGGCTACACCTTC
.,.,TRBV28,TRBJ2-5,CASSLGGSGETQYF,TGTGCCAGCAGTTTAGGGGGGAGTGGAGAGACCCAGTACTTC
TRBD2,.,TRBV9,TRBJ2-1,CASSPRLAESSYNEQFF,TGTGCCAGCAGCCCGCGACTAGCGGAGAGCTCCTACAATGAGCAGTTCTTC
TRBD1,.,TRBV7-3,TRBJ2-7,CASSLIDRDSSYEQYF,TGTGCCAGCAGCTTAATCGACAGGGACAGCTCCTACGAGCAGTACTTC
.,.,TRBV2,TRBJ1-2,CASSEERARGYTF,TGTGCCAGCAGTGAAGAGAGGGCGCGGGGCTACACCTTC
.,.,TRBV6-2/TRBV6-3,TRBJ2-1,CASSSGTSANEQFF,TGTGCCAGCAGTTCCGGGACTTCGGCAAATGAGCAGTTCTTC
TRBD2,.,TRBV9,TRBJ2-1,CASSPASGPSSYNEQFF,TGTGCCAGCAGCCCGGCTAGCGGACCGAGCTCCTACAATGAGCAGTTCTTC
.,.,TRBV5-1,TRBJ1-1,CASSLGWGVSGTEAFF,TGCGCCAGCAGCTTGGGGTGGGGGGTCTCGGGCACTGAAGCTTTCTTT
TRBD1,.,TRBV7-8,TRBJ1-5,CASSFGTGTFQPQHF,TGTGCCAGCAGCTTCGGGACAGGTACTTTTCAGCCCCAGCATTTT
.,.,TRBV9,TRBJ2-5,CASSVARGSSETQYF,TGTGCCAGCAGCGTAGCAAGGGGCTCATCAGAGACCCAGTACTTC
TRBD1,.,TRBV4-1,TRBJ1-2,CASSRSKTGGGYGYTF,TGCGCCAGCAGCCGCTCAAAGACAGGGGGCGGCTATGGCTACACCTTC
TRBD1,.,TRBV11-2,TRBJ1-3,CASSSIQGARGNTIYF,TGTGCCAGCAGCTCCATACAGGGGGCGAGGGGAAACACCATATATTTT
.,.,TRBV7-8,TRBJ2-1,CASSPLGRADNEQFF,TGTGCCAGCAGCCCCCTTGGGCGGGCTGACAATGAGCAGTTCTTC
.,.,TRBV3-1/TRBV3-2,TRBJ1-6,CASSQVVANSPLHF,TGTGCCAGCAGCCAAGTAGTAGCTAATTCACCCCTCCACTTT
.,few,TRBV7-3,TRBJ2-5,CASSLGRGVQETQYF,TGTGCCAGCAGCTTGGGCAGGGGGGTTCAAGAGACCCAGTACTTC
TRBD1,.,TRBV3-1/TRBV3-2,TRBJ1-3,CASSQGTVYLATIYF,TGTGCCAGCAGCCAGGGGACAGTCTACCTCGCCACCATATATTTT
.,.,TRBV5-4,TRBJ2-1,CASSGDFLYNEQFF,TGTGCCAGCAGCGGGGACTTTTTATACAATGAGCAGTTCTTC
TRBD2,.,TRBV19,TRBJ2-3,CASSQVKGLAGTDTQYF,TGTGCCAGTAGTCAAGTGAAGGGACTAGCAGGCACAGATACGCAGTATTTT
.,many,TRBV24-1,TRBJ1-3,CATSDSPGLSGNTIYF,TGTGCCACCAGTGATTCCCCAGGCCTCTCTGGAAACACCATATATTTT
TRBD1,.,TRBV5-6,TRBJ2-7,CASSLPGGLSYEQYF,TGTGCCAGCAGCTTGCCAGGGGGCCTGTCCTACGAGCAGTACTTC
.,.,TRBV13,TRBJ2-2,CAIGGSGTTGELFF,TGTGCCATAGGAGGGTCGGGAACCACCGGGGAGCTGTTTTTT
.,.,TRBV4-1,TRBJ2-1,CASSQDKLAVISYNEQFF,TGCGCCAGCAGCCAAGACAAGCTTGCGGTTATCTCCTACAATGAGCAGTTCTTC
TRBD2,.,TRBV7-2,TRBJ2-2,CASSLGGGLAGGTGELFF,TGTGCCAGCAGCCTAGGAGGGGGACTAGCGGGAGGAACCGGGGAGCTGTTTTTT
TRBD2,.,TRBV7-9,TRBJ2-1,CASSLVGAGGPDVNEQFF,TGTGCCAGCAGCTTAGTAGGAGCGGGGGGGCCGGATGTGAATGAGCAGTTCTTC
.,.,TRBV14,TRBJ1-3,CASSQSSREPGNTIYF,TGTGCCAGCAGCCAATCAAGTCGGGAGCCTGGAAACACCATATATTTT
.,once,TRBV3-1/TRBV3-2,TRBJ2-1,CASSQYTSRYNEQFF,TGTGCCAGCAGCCAATACACTAGCCGATACAATGAGCAGTTCTTC
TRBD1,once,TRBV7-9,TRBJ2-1,CASSPQGVANNEQFF,TGTGCCAGCAGTCCTCAGGGGGTGGCCAACAATGAGCAGTTCTTC
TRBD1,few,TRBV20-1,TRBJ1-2,CSAGTGNGYTF,TGCAGTGCTGGGACAGGAAATGGCTACACCTTC
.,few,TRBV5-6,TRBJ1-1,CASSLIAGNTEAFF,TGTGCCAGCAGCTTAATTGCGGGGAACACTGAAGCTTTCTTT
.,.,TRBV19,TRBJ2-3,CASSIGGSTDTQYF,TGTGCCAGTAGTATAGGAGGATCCACAGATACGCAGTATTTT